This T cell receptor (beta chain) was recorded in a study of cytomegalovirus exposure and HLA in healthy donors. Looking at the study overall: A later analysis reported the 100 to 150 validation repertoires used the same platform as the roughly 700 first-cohort repertoires.

Repertoires were generated with immunoSEQ multiplex PCR, while TCRdb's copy carries only in-frame clones and drops some. Found here are roughly 68,000 clones, 95% to 97% of them singletons; the top ten hold under 2.5%. This clone appeared once. Its antigen is unidentified. Notes on the study in general: Subsequent analysis showed first-cohort TCR clusters tending to co-occur in 95 to 150 validation repertoires. Associated with cytomegalovirus, according to the listing, were around 170 TCR beta chains.

V was clipped by 4 bases and J by 3 bases, with 10 bases between them. The CDR3 is 13 amino acids. Germline V lookup: CDR1 SGDLS, CDR2 YYNGEE. This TCR was sampled from a man younger than 35 in good health and CMV-seronegative. This sequence joins TRBV9 and TRBJ1-1, with TRBD1 as a possible D gene (6 bases). Sequencing used PBMCs. The CDR3: CASSLGGDTEAFF. The DNA of the CDR3 is TGTGCCAGCAGCCTAGGGGGGGACACTGAAGCTTTCTTT.